This passage covers 15 T cell receptor beta chains from one sample sequenced in a study of T cell clonotyping in hematopoietic cell transplantation. The repertoire was sequenced with immunoSEQ multiplex PCR; TCRdb's copy has only in-frame clones and lacks some. The sample gives about 7,100 clones, approximately 98% of which show up once; around 0.6% is in the top ten. This specimen was PBMCs, taken 30 days after allogeneic stem cell transplant. These TCRs come from a male patient aged 60-70 years who had an allogeneic stem cell transplant from a related donor, so the T cells may come from the graft donor. Some clones in this sample may be carry-over from other donors' samples.

The chain links TRBV25-1 to TRBJ1-4; D might be TRBD1 (6 bases). Germline V gene sequence: CDR1 MGHDK, CDR2 SYGVNS. With 0 bases removed from V and 7 bases from J, the gap between germline ends came to 15 bases. The CDR3 spans 16 residues. CDR3 coding DNA: TGTGCCAGCAGTGAATATCTCCGGGGGCGGGGTGAAAAACTGTTTTTT. Its protein is CASSEYLRGRGEKLFF.

This clone was seen only once. The chain is built from TRBV4-1 and TRBJ2-1, with 9 bases matching TRBD1. The CDR3 length is 15 residues. Germline V gene data show CDR1 as MGHRA and CDR2 as YSYEKL. The V gene end was trimmed by 5 bases and the J gene end by 4 bases; junction bases not matched to a gene: 6. CDR3 sequence reads: CASSSRDREYNEQFF. As DNA, the CDR3 is TGCGCCAGCAGCTCCCGGGACAGGGAGTACAATGAGCAGTTCTTC.

The chain recombines TRBV7-9 with TRBJ2-7; D gene ambiguous. Germline CDR1 and CDR2: SEHNR and FQNEAQ (reference sequence). The CDR3 is 14 residues long. With 1 base removed from V and 0 bases from J, the gap between germline ends came to 7 bases. The CDR3 DNA reads as TGTGCCAGCAGCTTAGTCCCCGACTCCTACGAGCAGTACTTC. Protein sequence: CASSLVPDSYEQYF.

This clone has only one observation. At one of its ends the junction is not consistent with the germline gene, which may arise from a read error. This chain uses TRBV7-7 with TRBJ2-3; D unclear. This CDR3 is built from 15 residues. Germline V gene lookup returns CDR1 SSHAT and CDR2 FNYEAQ (reference sequence). CDR3 DNA: TGTGCTAGCAGCCCCCTGGACGGCCGCACAGATACGCAGTATTTT. Translation gives CASSPLDGRTDTQYF.

V gene TRBV5-1 combines with J gene TRBJ2-1; D may be TRBD1 or TRBD2 (5 bases each). Trimming took off 6 bases at V and 5 bases at J, with 12 bases between the two ends. Germline loops: CDR1 SGHRS, CDR2 YFSETQ. The CDR3 covers 13 residues. The CDR3 region is CASKIGENNEQFF. The CDR3, as DNA: TGCGCCAGCAAGATAGGGGAGAACAATGAGCAGTTCTTC.

The chain's CDR3 is CASSLEPFSGAFF. CDR3 in DNA: TGTGCCAGCAGCTTAGAACCCTTTAGCGGAGCTTTCTTT. The chain recombines TRBV7-9 with TRBJ1-1; no reliable D call. Deletions cut 1 base from V and 10 bases from J, with 13 bases between. The CDR3 runs to 13 residues. CDR1 is SEHNR and CDR2 is FQNEAQ in the germline V gene (reference sequence).

This rearrangement joins TRBV7-2 to TRBJ2-7; TRBD2 might be the D (5 bases). V was cut by 4 bases and J by 6 bases, with 22 bases left in between. The CDR3 totals 16 residues. Germline V gene sequence: CDR1 SGHTA, CDR2 FQGNSA. CDR3 region: CASSYALGEPASEQYF. As DNA, the CDR3 is TGTGCCAGCAGCTACGCGCTCGGGGAGCCTGCCAGCGAGCAGTACTTC.

The chain links TRBV7-2 to TRBJ2-7, with D possibly called TRBD1 or TRBD2 (5 bases each). Germline V gives CDR1 SGHTA, CDR2 FQGNSA. Trimming removed 5 bases from V and 2 bases from J, with 13 bases in between. There are 14 residues in the CDR3. The CDR3 nucleotides read TGTGCCAGCAGCCTTGGGACGGAACCCTACGAGCAGTACTTC. Translation: CASSLGTEPYEQYF.

This chain links TRBV11-3 with TRBJ1-6; D gene uncertain. The CDR3 has 13 amino acids. Germline V gene data show CDR1 as SGHNT and CDR2 as YENEEA. V lost 3 bases to trimming and J lost 6 bases, with 6 bases between them. CDR3 amino acids: CASSFLANSPLHF. The CDR3 DNA reads as TGTGCCAGCAGCTTTTTAGCTAATTCACCCCTCCACTTT.

The chain links TRBV28 to TRBJ1-1; 9 nucleotides match TRBD1. The CDR3 is 16 amino acids. Germline CDR1 is MDHEN and CDR2 is SYDVKM. V was pared by 6 bases and J by 0 bases, with 8 bases of the junction left unmatched. DNA for the CDR3: TGTGCCAGCAGGACCAGGACAGGGGCGATGAACACTGAAGCTTTCTTT. As protein: CASRTRTGAMNTEAFF.

The V and J genes are TRBV7-9 and TRBJ2-7; D is ambiguous. CDR3 size: 12 residues. Germline CDR1 is SEHNR and CDR2 is FQNEAQ (reference sequence). The V gene lost 4 bases and the J gene lost 6 bases, with 10 bases spanning the gap. The CDR3 sequence is CASSSGVGEQYF. The CDR3 DNA reads as TGTGCCAGCAGCTCCGGAGTTGGCGAGCAGTACTTC.

The J gene is TRBJ1-6, the V gene TRBV18; TRBD1 is a possible D gene (6 bases). V was clipped by 1 base and J by 7 bases, with 11 bases between them. The CDR3 length is 15 residues. Germline V gene lookup returns CDR1 KGHSH and CDR2 LQKENI. CDR3 coding DNA: TGTGCCAGCTCACCACGGGGGGCGAAGAATTCACCCCTCCACTTT. Encoded protein: CASSPRGAKNSPLHF.

This CDR3 reads CASSEEGNTEAFF. CDR3 nucleotides: TGTGCCAGCAGTGAAGAGGGGAACACTGAAGCTTTCTTT. The chain links TRBV6-4 to TRBJ1-1; D not resolved. This CDR3 region has 13 residues. Germline lookup yields CDR1 MRHNA and CDR2 SNTAGT. V was pared by 3 bases and J by 1 base, with 6 bases between.

This chain connects TRBV4-3 to TRBJ1-2, with a possible D match to TRBD1 (5 bases). The V end was cut by 0 bases, the J end by 5 bases, with 10 bases between. The CDR3 is made up of 14 amino acids. Germline V gene data show CDR1 as LGHNA and CDR2 as YSLEER. The CDR3: CASSQDWDLYGYTF. Here the CDR3 DNA reads TGCGCCAGCAGCCAAGATTGGGACCTATATGGCTACACCTTC.

This chain joins TRBV6-5 and TRBJ1-3; D uncertain. The CDR3 totals 15 residues. The V and J ends lost 2 bases and 2 bases respectively, with 10 bases between them. The V gene's germline CDR1 is MNHEY and CDR2 SVGAGI. The CDR3 coding sequence is TGTGCCAGCAGTTACGGGGTGACGGCTGGAAACACCATATATTTT. This codes for CASSYGVTAGNTIYF.